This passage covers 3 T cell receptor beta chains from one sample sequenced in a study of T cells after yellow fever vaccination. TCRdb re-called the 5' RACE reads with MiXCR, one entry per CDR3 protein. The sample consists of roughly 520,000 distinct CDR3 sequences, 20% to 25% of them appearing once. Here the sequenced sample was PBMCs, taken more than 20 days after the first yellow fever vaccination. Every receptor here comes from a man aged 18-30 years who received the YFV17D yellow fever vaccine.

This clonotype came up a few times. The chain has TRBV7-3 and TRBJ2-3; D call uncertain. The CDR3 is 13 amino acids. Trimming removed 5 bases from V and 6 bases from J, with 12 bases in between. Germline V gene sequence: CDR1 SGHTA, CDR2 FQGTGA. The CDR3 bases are TGTGCCAGCAGCCCTTCAGTAGGGGATACGCAGTATTTT. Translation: CASSPSVGDTQYF.

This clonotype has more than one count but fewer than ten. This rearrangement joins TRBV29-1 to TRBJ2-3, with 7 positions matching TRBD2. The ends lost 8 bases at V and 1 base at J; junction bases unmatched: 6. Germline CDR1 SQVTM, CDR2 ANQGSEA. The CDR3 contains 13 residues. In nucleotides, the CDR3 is TGCAGCTCGGGGGGAGCCGGCACAGATACGCAGTATTTT. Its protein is CSSGGAGTDTQYF.

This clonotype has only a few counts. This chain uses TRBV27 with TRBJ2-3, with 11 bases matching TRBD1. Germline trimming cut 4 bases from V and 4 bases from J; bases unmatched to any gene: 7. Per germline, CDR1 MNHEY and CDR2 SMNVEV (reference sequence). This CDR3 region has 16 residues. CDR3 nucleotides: TGTGCCAGCAGTTGGCGGACAGGGGGCTTCGCAGATACGCAGTATTTT. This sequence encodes CASSWRTGGFADTQYF.